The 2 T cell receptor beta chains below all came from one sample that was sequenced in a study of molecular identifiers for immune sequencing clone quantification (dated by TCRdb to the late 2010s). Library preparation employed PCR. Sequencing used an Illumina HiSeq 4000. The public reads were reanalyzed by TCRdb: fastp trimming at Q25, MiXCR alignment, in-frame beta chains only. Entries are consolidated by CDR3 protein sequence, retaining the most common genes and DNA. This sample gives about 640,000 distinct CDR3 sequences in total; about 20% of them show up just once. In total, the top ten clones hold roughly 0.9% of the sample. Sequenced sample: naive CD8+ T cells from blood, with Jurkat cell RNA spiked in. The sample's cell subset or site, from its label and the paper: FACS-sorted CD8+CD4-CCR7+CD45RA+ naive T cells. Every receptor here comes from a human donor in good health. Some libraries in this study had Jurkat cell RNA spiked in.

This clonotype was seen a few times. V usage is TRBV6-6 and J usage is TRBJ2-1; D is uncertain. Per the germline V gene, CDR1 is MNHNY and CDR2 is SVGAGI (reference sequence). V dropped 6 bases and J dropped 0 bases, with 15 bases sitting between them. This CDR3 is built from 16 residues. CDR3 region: CASSPFWVSSYNEQFF. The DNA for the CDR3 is TGTGCCAGCAGCCCCTTTTGGGTAAGCTCCTACAATGAGCAGTTCTTC.

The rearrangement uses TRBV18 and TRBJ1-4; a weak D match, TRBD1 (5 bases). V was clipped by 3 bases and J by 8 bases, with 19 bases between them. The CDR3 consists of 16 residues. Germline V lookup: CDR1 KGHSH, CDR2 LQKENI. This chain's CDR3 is CASSPQSRAREEKLFF. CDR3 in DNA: TGTGCCAGCTCACCCCAGTCGAGGGCCAGGGAGGAAAAACTGTTTTTT.